This TCR beta chain was sequenced in a study of blood T cell repertoires in COVID-19. Study overall: Samples taken during acute and convalescent COVID-19 were collected in the United States, Italy and Spain.

Original data processing: Amplification of reference gene primers was used by the study to estimate nucleated cell counts. The repertoire was sequenced with immunoSEQ multiplex PCR; TCRdb's copy has only in-frame clones and lacks some. The DNA was the basis for D and trimming; V, J and clone size are from that table. This sample carries fewer than 250,000 clones, 84% of them seen once, and the ten largest clones take around 6.5%. V was pared by 6 bases and J by 5 bases, with 6 bases of the junction left unmatched. CDR3 size: 12 residues. Germline CDR1 reads SQVTM; CDR2 reads ANQGSEA. Participants had their cohort set by participant-reported clinical history. Recovered participants had two consecutive negative NP/OP PCR tests, healthcare professional clearance, or symptom resolution.

The sequence was collected from a woman aged 40 to 49 who had recovered from COVID-19. The chain carries TRBV29-1 and TRBJ2-7, with 8 nucleotides matching TRBD2. Sequences were obtained from PBMCs or T cells enriched from blood (not recorded which). The CDR3, as DNA: TGCAGCGTAGGCGGGAGGAGCCACGAGCAGTACTTC. This translates into CSVGGRSHEQYF.